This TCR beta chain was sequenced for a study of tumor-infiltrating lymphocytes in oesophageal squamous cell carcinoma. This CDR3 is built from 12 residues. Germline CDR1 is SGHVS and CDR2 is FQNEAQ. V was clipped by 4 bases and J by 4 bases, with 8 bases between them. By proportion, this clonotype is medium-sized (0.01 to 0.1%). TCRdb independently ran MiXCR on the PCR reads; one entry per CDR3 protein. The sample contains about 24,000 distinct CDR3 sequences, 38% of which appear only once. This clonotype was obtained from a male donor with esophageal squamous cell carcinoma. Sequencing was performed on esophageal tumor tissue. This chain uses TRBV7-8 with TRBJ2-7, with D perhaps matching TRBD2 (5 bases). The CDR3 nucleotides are TGTGCCAGCAGCTGGACGGGGTACGAGCAGTACTTC. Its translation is CASSWTGYEQYF. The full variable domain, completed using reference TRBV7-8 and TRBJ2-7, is GAGVSQSPRYKVAKRGQDVALRCDPISGHVSLFWYQQALGQGPEFLTYFQNEAQLDKSGLPSDRFFAERPEGSVSTLKIQRTQQEDSAVYLCASSWTGYEQYFGPGTRLTVT.